A selection of T cell receptor beta chains follows, all from one sample in a study of T cells after posttransplantation cyclophosphamide. Only in-frame clones appear in the TCRdb table, and some are missing; sequencing was by immunoSEQ multiplex PCR. The repertoire has about 36,000 clones, none seen only once; the ten largest take 0.95% to 1.5%. The source material was PBMCs. Source of these receptors: a girl aged 5 to 17 in good health, CMV-negative, and a related stem cell transplant donor. CDR3s include the opening cysteine and the closing phenylalanine or tryptophan. Each record gives: CDR3 protein, V gene, J gene, D gene. The D gene is left open where the match is weak.

cdr3_aa: CASMTGASSYNEQFF
v_call: TRBV7-9
j_call: TRBJ2-1
d_call: TRBD1

cdr3_aa: CASSQDVGGLSYNEQFF
v_call: TRBV4-3
j_call: TRBJ2-1
d_call: .

cdr3_aa: CASSPRLGATDTQYF
v_call: TRBV7-3
j_call: TRBJ2-3
d_call: .

cdr3_aa: CASSYSTATDTQYF
v_call: TRBV6-6
j_call: TRBJ2-3
d_call: .

cdr3_aa: CSVAVGGRAEQYF
v_call: TRBV29-1
j_call: TRBJ2-7
d_call: TRBD2

cdr3_aa: CASSRPEGAAGNTIYF
v_call: TRBV5-4
j_call: TRBJ1-3
d_call: TRBD1

cdr3_aa: CASSLVYDQPQHF
v_call: TRBV7-2
j_call: TRBJ1-5
d_call: .

cdr3_aa: CASSLGAGQETQYF
v_call: TRBV7-2
j_call: TRBJ2-5
d_call: .

cdr3_aa: CASFGGGNTDTQYF
v_call: TRBV27
j_call: TRBJ2-3
d_call: TRBD2

cdr3_aa: CASSLSRTSGGARYNEQFF
v_call: TRBV5-6
j_call: TRBJ2-1
d_call: TRBD2

cdr3_aa: CASSEESDFNEQFF
v_call: TRBV10-1
j_call: TRBJ2-1
d_call: .

cdr3_aa: CASSLIPLAGGEEQFF
v_call: TRBV7-3
j_call: TRBJ2-1
d_call: TRBD2

cdr3_aa: CASSWQLAGVTVNEQFF
v_call: TRBV5-1
j_call: TRBJ2-1
d_call: TRBD2

cdr3_aa: CASRPARGGFVRMEQFF
v_call: TRBV28
j_call: TRBJ2-1
d_call: .

cdr3_aa: CASSVWGRDKNIQYF
v_call: TRBV2
j_call: TRBJ2-4
d_call: .

cdr3_aa: CASTSRGTAANGYTF
v_call: TRBV10-2
j_call: TRBJ1-2
d_call: TRBD1

cdr3_aa: CASRRQGPMNTEAFF
v_call: TRBV27
j_call: TRBJ1-1
d_call: TRBD1

cdr3_aa: CASRTTEPDTQYF
v_call: TRBV10-2
j_call: TRBJ2-3
d_call: .

cdr3_aa: CASSFGEVAKNIQYF
v_call: TRBV5-1
j_call: TRBJ2-4
d_call: .

cdr3_aa: CASANPGELTDTQYF
v_call: TRBV19
j_call: TRBJ2-3
d_call: .

cdr3_aa: CASSTGTSGRRTYEQYF
v_call: TRBV6-4
j_call: TRBJ2-7
d_call: TRBD2

cdr3_aa: CASSWTGSGNTIYF
v_call: TRBV28
j_call: TRBJ1-3
d_call: TRBD1

cdr3_aa: CSVGVFLAGGGGELFF
v_call: TRBV29-1
j_call: TRBJ2-2
d_call: TRBD2

cdr3_aa: CASSRTTSGVPIYNEQFF
v_call: TRBV5-4
j_call: TRBJ2-1
d_call: TRBD2

cdr3_aa: CASSPPARGNTEAFF
v_call: TRBV5-6
j_call: TRBJ1-1
d_call: .

cdr3_aa: CASGRYQETQYF
v_call: TRBV2
j_call: TRBJ2-5
d_call: .

cdr3_aa: CASSLDGTYEQYF
v_call: TRBV28
j_call: TRBJ2-7
d_call: .

cdr3_aa: CATNWDIYYEQYF
v_call: TRBV6-4
j_call: TRBJ2-7
d_call: .

cdr3_aa: CASRKDRNYGYTF
v_call: TRBV2
j_call: TRBJ1-2
d_call: TRBD1

cdr3_aa: CASSDQDRVGQPQHF
v_call: TRBV28
j_call: TRBJ1-5
d_call: TRBD1

cdr3_aa: CASSLQSTSRDQYF
v_call: TRBV19
j_call: TRBJ2-5
d_call: TRBD2

cdr3_aa: CAISDTAGGGYEQYF
v_call: TRBV10-3
j_call: TRBJ2-7
d_call: TRBD2